A single sample gave rise to the 24 T cell receptor beta chains below, sequenced in a study of shared clonotypes between healthy human individuals. Only in-frame clones appear in the TCRdb table, and some are missing; sequencing was by immunoSEQ multiplex PCR. The sample lists 2,100,000 or so clones, almost 96% seen once, with 0.1% to 0.15% in the top ten. Sequencing used naive CD4+ T cells sorted from blood. Subset noted: CD45RA+ positively selected. These receptors were collected from a man younger than 30 in good health.

The chain employs TRBV6-9 and TRBJ1-6; unclear D gene. Germline V CDR1 and CDR2: MNHGY, SVAAGI. The V and J ends lost 5 bases and 0 bases respectively, with 14 bases between them. CDR3 length equals 17 residues. The CDR3 is CASSIEALSSYNSPLHF. The CDR3 region has the DNA TGTGCCAGCAGTATTGAAGCATTAAGCTCCTATAATTCACCCCTCCACTTT.

The rearrangement links TRBV4-1 to TRBJ2-1, with 9 bases aligning to TRBD2. The CDR3 covers 17 residues. Germline V gene sequence: CDR1 MGHRA, CDR2 YSYEKL. V trimming: 1 base; J trimming: 1 base; junction bases outside the gene matches: 5. DNA of the CDR3: TGCGCCAGCAGCCAAGGGCTTAGCGGGAGTTCCTACAATGAGCAGTTCTTC. This translates into CASSQGLSGSSYNEQFF.

This clone was picked up a small number of times. This chain links TRBV7-9 with TRBJ1-2; 7 nucleotides align to TRBD1. Germline V gene sequence: CDR1 SEHNR, CDR2 FQNEAQ (reference sequence). CDR3 length: 12 amino acids. V lost 5 bases and J lost 14; bases outside the gene matches: 11. CDR3 in DNA: TGTGCCAGCAGCCTCCAGGACAGGCCGCAAACCTTC. It codes for CASSLQDRPQTF. Drawing the rest from reference TRBV7-9 and TRBJ1-2, the complete variable domain is DTGVSQNPRHKITKRGQNVTFRCDPISEHNRLYWYRQTLGQGPEFLTYFQNEAQLEKSRLLSDRFSAERPKGSFSTLEIQRTEQGDSAMYLCASSLQDRPQTFGSGTRLTVV.

This chain links TRBV13 with TRBJ2-1; the D gene is possibly TRBD1 (5 bases). The V and J ends lost 1 base and 5 bases respectively, with 15 bases between them. The CDR3 is 16 residues long. Germline V gene lookup returns CDR1 PRHDT and CDR2 FYEKMQ (reference sequence). The CDR3 coding sequence is TGTGCCAGCAGCTTAGCCAGGGTATTAAGGGACAATGAGCAGTTCTTC. Translation: CASSLARVLRDNEQFF.

The chain is built from TRBV5-1 and TRBJ2-3; D possibly corresponds to TRBD2 (5 bases). The V gene's germline CDR1 is SGHRS and CDR2 YFSETQ. This CDR3 spans 16 amino acids. Trimming stripped 7 bases from V and 0 bases from J, with 18 bases between. The CDR3 DNA sequence: TGCGCCAGCGGCATAGGGAGTTTTACTAGCACAGATACGCAGTATTTT. It yields the protein CASGIGSFTSTDTQYF.

The V and J genes are TRBV9 and TRBJ1-4, with 9 bases fitting TRBD1. This CDR3 is built from 15 residues. After removal of 3 bases from V and 8 bases from J, the junction contained 8 bases not matched to a gene. Germline V gene sequence: CDR1 SGDLS, CDR2 YYNGEE. Here the CDR3 DNA reads TGTGCCAGCAGCGCCCCGGGGACAGGGCAAGAAAAACTGTTTTTT. Translation: CASSAPGTGQEKLFF.

V is TRBV25-1 and J is TRBJ2-5; D is uncertain. The germline V gene has CDR1 MGHDK and CDR2 SYGVNS. Between the trimmed V and J ends, which lost 0 bases and 1 base, there was a span of 9 bases. The CDR3 contains 15 residues. For the CDR3, the DNA is TGTGCCAGCAGTGAATATATAGGTCGCCAAGAGACCCAGTACTTC. It translates to CASSEYIGRQETQYF.

The rearrangement links TRBV5-1 to TRBJ1-4; tentatively, D is TRBD1 (6 bases). The CDR3 has 18 residues. Germline loops: CDR1 SGHRS, CDR2 YFSETQ. V was pared by 5 bases and J by 0 bases, with 20 bases between. CDR3 in amino acids: CASSLTGRSLATNEKLFF. CDR3 coding DNA: TGCGCCAGCAGTTTAACAGGGAGGTCCCTCGCAACTAATGAAAAACTGTTTTTT.

CDR3 loop: CASSQRGGPDSYEQYF. The CDR3 nucleotides are TGTGCCAGCAGCCAACGGGGGGGACCGGACTCCTACGAGCAGTACTTC. V gene TRBV7-9 combines with J gene TRBJ2-7; 8 bases agree with TRBD2. The CDR3 totals 16 residues. From germline, CDR1 is SEHNR and CDR2 FQNEAQ (reference sequence). J was trimmed by 0 bases and V by 5 bases; bases with no gene match: 9.

This sequence joins TRBV6-5 and TRBJ1-5; D is unresolved. V dropped 5 bases and J dropped 5 bases, with 13 bases sitting between them. Germline-derived CDR1 and CDR2 are MNHEY and SVGAGI. The CDR3 sequence is 14 residues long. The chain's CDR3 is CASSQGAFDQPQHF. The CDR3 DNA reads as TGTGCCAGCAGTCAAGGAGCGTTCGATCAGCCCCAGCATTTT.

The gene calls are TRBV13 and TRBJ1-5; 7 positions match TRBD1. Germline V gene sequence: CDR1 PRHDT, CDR2 FYEKMQ (reference sequence). The CDR3 covers 14 residues. After removal of 5 bases from V and 2 bases from J, the junction contained 3 bases not matched to a gene. The CDR3 here is CASSPGGGNQPQHF. In DNA, the CDR3 is TGTGCCAGCAGCCCAGGGGGGGGCAATCAGCCCCAGCATTTT.

The rearrangement links TRBV4-1 to TRBJ2-2, with D unresolved. Germline V lookup: CDR1 MGHRA, CDR2 YSYEKL. V was trimmed by 0 bases and J by 4 bases, leaving 12 bases between them. CDR3 length equals 16 residues. CDR3 protein: CASSQEGGQVTGELFF. In nucleotides, the CDR3 is TGCGCCAGCAGCCAAGAGGGTGGCCAGGTCACCGGGGAGCTGTTTTTT.

This clone was observed once. This chain uses TRBV6-1 with TRBJ1-2; no clear D gene. The length of the CDR3 is 16 residues. V lost 4 bases and J 5 bases, leaving 20 bases between the germline ends. Germline assignment: CDR1 MNHNS and CDR2 SASEGT. CDR3 sequence (DNA): TGTGCCAGCAGTGGGACGCTAGGCGGTGGATATTATGGCTACACCTTC. This gives the protein CASSGTLGGGYYGYTF.

The chain recombines TRBV2 with TRBJ2-3; D is possibly TRBD1 or TRBD2 (5 bases each). Trimming removed 6 bases at V and 5 bases at J, with 15 bases between. CDR1 and CDR2 (germline): SNHLY, FYNNEI. This CDR3 has 14 amino acids. The CDR3 DNA is TGTGCCAGCAGATCCTTGGGGGTCGGAGATACGCAGTATTTT. This codes for CASRSLGVGDTQYF.

V and J are TRBV27 and TRBJ1-6; D may be TRBD1 (5 bases). The germline CDR1 and CDR2 sequences are MNHEY and SMNVEV (reference sequence). The CDR3 totals 15 residues. V lost 2 bases, J lost 8 bases, and 13 bases lay in between. CDR3 bases: TGTGCCAGCAGTTTAGGGGGGGGTCGGGATTCACCCCTCCACTTT. It encodes CASSLGGGRDSPLHF.

This chain links TRBV28 with TRBJ1-5; D possibly corresponds to TRBD1 (6 bases). The CDR3 consists of 14 residues. The V and J ends lost 6 bases and 6 bases respectively, with 15 bases between them. In germline, CDR1 is MDHEN, CDR2 SYDVKM. For the CDR3, the DNA is TGTGCCAGCAGCTTACAGGGATCGGCTCAGCCCCAGCATTTT. Its protein is CASSLQGSAQPQHF.

The chain carries TRBV6-1 and TRBJ2-1; either TRBD1 or TRBD2 may supply D (6 bases each). Deletions cut 8 bases from V and 10 bases from J, with 21 bases between. The CDR3 consists of 14 residues. Germline assignment: CDR1 MNHNS and CDR2 SASEGT. CDR3 nucleotide sequence: TGTGCCAGCTTCCGGGACACCATGGAGGGGGAGCAGTTCTTC. This encodes CASFRDTMEGEQFF.

This rearrangement joins TRBV2 to TRBJ2-2, with 8 bases that match TRBD2. Trimming cost V 4 bases and J 5 bases; bases outside gene matches: 12. The CDR3 is 17 residues long. Germline loops: CDR1 SNHLY, CDR2 FYNNEI. The DNA of the CDR3 is TGTGCCAGCAGTGGGATCGGCAGCGGGAGAAATACCGGGGAGCTGTTTTTT. Its protein product is CASSGIGSGRNTGELFF.

V gene TRBV6-1 combines with J gene TRBJ1-2, with a weak D call TRBD1 (6 bases). Germline values: CDR1 MNHNS, CDR2 SASEGT. The CDR3 has 13 residues. Trimming took off 8 bases at V and 4 bases at J, with 14 bases between the two ends. In DNA form, the CDR3 reads TGTGCCAGCGGGCAGGGGCGCAGCTATGGCTACACCTTC. This gives the protein CASGQGRSYGYTF.

The chain combines TRBV6-1 with TRBJ1-2; D is unresolved. Germline CDR1 and CDR2: MNHNS and SASEGT. The length of the CDR3 is 11 residues. V dropped 4 bases and J dropped 4 bases, with 4 bases sitting between them. Here the CDR3 reads CASSAPYGYTF. Written as DNA, the CDR3 is TGTGCCAGCAGTGCCCCCTATGGCTACACCTTC.

V and J are TRBV4-2 and TRBJ2-5; the D gene could be TRBD1 or TRBD2 (5 bases each). The CDR3 extends over 14 amino acids. The ends were cut back, 2 bases at V and 1 base at J, with 8 bases in the middle. The V gene's germline CDR1 is LGHNA and CDR2 YNFKEQ. The CDR3 reads CASSQPGTQETQYF. The CDR3 nucleotides are TGTGCCAGCAGCCAACCCGGGACCCAAGAGACCCAGTACTTC.

This chain links TRBV11-2 with TRBJ1-2, with D possibly matching TRBD1 (5 bases). Germline lookup yields CDR1 SGHAT and CDR2 FQNNGV. Trimming cost V 6 bases and J 2 bases, with 16 bases left between them. This CDR3 has 15 amino acids. The CDR3 loop is CASSSQVSGNYGYTF. The CDR3 region has the DNA TGTGCCAGCAGTTCACAGGTTTCAGGGAACTATGGCTACACCTTC. Full variable domain (rest looked up from reference TRBV11-2 and TRBJ1-2): EAGVAQSPRYKIIEKRQSVAFWCNPISGHATLYWYQQILGQGPKLLIQFQNNGVVDDSQLPKDRFSAERLKGVDSTLKIQPAKLEDSAVYLCASSSQVSGNYGYTFGSGTRLTVV.

The gene calls are TRBV9 and TRBJ2-7; 7 bases are shared with TRBD1. The CDR3 totals 15 residues. Per the germline V gene, CDR1 is SGDLS and CDR2 is YYNGEE. Losses at the gene ends were 4 bases for V and 2 bases for J; bases not matched to a gene: 9. As DNA, the CDR3 is TGTGCCAGCAGCCGAACAGGGGAGAGGACCTACGAGCAGTACTTC. It encodes CASSRTGERTYEQYF.

The J gene is TRBJ1-2, the V gene TRBV6-5; the D is unclear. The V gene's germline CDR1 is MNHEY and CDR2 SVGAGI. The V gene lost 2 bases and the J gene lost 4 bases, with 14 bases spanning the gap. The CDR3 runs 15 residues. The CDR3 DNA sequence: TGTGCCAGCAGTTACGGGCAGGACCCACTCTATGGCTACACCTTC. Its protein product is CASSYGQDPLYGYTF.